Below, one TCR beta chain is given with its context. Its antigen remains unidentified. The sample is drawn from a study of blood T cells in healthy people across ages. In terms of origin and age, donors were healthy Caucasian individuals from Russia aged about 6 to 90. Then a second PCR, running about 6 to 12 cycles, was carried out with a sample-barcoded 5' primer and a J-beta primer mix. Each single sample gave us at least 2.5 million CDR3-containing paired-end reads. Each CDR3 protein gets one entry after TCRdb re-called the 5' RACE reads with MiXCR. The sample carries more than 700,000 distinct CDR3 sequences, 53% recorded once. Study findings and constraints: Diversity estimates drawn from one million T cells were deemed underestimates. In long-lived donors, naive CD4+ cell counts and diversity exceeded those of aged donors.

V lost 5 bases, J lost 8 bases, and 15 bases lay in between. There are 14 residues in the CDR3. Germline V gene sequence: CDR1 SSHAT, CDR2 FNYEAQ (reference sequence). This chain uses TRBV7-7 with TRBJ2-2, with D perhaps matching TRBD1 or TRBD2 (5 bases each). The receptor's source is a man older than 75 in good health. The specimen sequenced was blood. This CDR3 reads CASSRDPRAGELFF. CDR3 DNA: TGTGCCAGCAGCCGGGACCCTAGGGCGGGGGAGCTGTTTTTT.